This entry is about one T cell receptor (beta chain). The target antigen is unknown. The CDR3 has 15 amino acids. Germline V lookup: CDR1 MNHNS, CDR2 SASEGT. The V and J ends lost 2 bases and 6 bases, in that order; junction bases with no gene match: 6. With baseline, cycle 4 day 1, and cycle 7 day 1 as timepoints, blood was sampled. This entry belongs to a study of OX40 agonist ivuxolimab in advanced cancers. Overall study results and limits: Averaging showed that CD8+ T cells had more expanded clones than CD4+ did. A proportion of nonresponders additionally exhibited low normalized T-cell clonal expansion.

TCRdb keeps only in-frame clones here, not all; method: immunoSEQ multiplex PCR. The table lists about 61,000 clones, more than 85% of them singletons. This sequence originates from an adult with an advanced solid tumor such as melanoma, head and neck, liver or kidney cancer. The chain carries TRBV6-1 and TRBJ2-2; TRBD2 matches at 7 bases. Sequences were derived from CD4+ or CD8+ T cells sorted from blood, sampled in a trial of the OX40 agonist ivuxolimab. As DNA, the CDR3 is TGTGCCAGCAGTGAATGGGGGGGTGGGGCCGGGGAGCTGTTTTTT. Translated: CASSEWGGGAGELFF.